Following are 25 T cell receptor beta chains from one sample sequenced in a study of blood T cells in healthy people across ages. A J-beta primer mix and a sample-barcoded 5' primer were used in a second PCR of roughly 6 to 11 cycles. TCRdb redid the calling of the 5' RACE reads with MiXCR, one entry per CDR3 protein. The sample records around 800,000 distinct CDR3 sequences, under 45% being singletons. The sequenced sample consisted of blood. These receptors came from a man aged 55-75 years in good health.

V and J are TRBV11-3 and TRBJ2-1, with 11 bases that match TRBD2. From germline, CDR1 is SGHNT and CDR2 YENEEA. V was clipped by 1 base and J by 8 bases; unmatched bases: 4. The CDR3 is made up of 15 amino acids. The DNA of the CDR3 is TGTGCCAGCAGCTTAGGCTCTAGCGGGGGGTATGAGCAGTTCTTC. It is translated as CASSLGSSGGYEQFF.

J is TRBJ1-1 and V is TRBV5-1; D unclear. Germline values: CDR1 SGHRS, CDR2 YFSETQ. The CDR3 runs 14 residues. Between the trimmed V and J ends, which lost 0 bases and 5 bases, there was a span of 11 bases. The CDR3 nucleotides are TGCGCCAGCAGCTTGGGAGAGCTCGGGACTGAAGCTTTCTTT. Translation: CASSLGELGTEAFF.

Details on this clonotype: A read error may account for a junction end that differs from germline. The chain recombines TRBV4-3 with TRBJ2-3; D may be TRBD2 (6 bases). CDR3 length: 16 amino acids. The germline gives CDR1 LGHNA, CDR2 YSLEER. CDR3 region: CASIQEPRGNTDTLYF. In nucleotides, the CDR3 is TGCGCCAGCATCCAAGAGCCGCGGGGTAACACAGATACGCTGTATTTT.

In its sample, this clonotype was seen a few times. The CDR3 protein is CASSQEGEGGRRFF. The CDR3 region has the DNA TGCGCCAGCAGCCAAGAAGGAGAGGGGGGGCGCAGGTTCTTC. The J gene is TRBJ2-1, the V gene TRBV4-3; a weak D match, TRBD2 (7 bases). V shed 0 bases and J shed 15 bases, with 18 bases lying between them. This CDR3 is 14 amino acids long. Germline V gene lookup returns CDR1 LGHNA and CDR2 YSLEER.

The chain carries TRBV30 and TRBJ1-5; D is undetermined. There are 14 residues in the CDR3. V dropped 0 bases and J dropped 12 bases, with 18 bases sitting between them. CDR1 and CDR2 (germline): GTSNPN, SVGIG (reference sequence). The CDR3 DNA sequence: TGTGCCTGGAGTGTAGGAGGAACGTTCGGGCTCCAGCATTTT. Residues: CAWSVGGTFGLQHF.

Of note for this clonotype: A read error may be the cause here, since a much bigger clone is one base away. The chain combines TRBV20-1 with TRBJ2-5; D remains unclear. The assigned J gene may be wrong: the sequence end matches TRBJ2-7 better. This CDR3 contains 13 residues. Germline CDR1 and CDR2: DFQATT and SNEGSKA (reference sequence). DNA for the CDR3: TGCAGTGCTAGAGAAGGGCCAGGTCGCGAGCAGTACTTC. Translation: CSAREGPGREQYF.

This sequence joins TRBV2 and TRBJ2-3; 12 bases fit TRBD2. The CDR3 is 16 amino acids. Germline values: CDR1 SNHLY, CDR2 FYNNEI. V was pared by 5 bases and J by 5 bases, with 8 bases of the junction left unmatched. The CDR3 DNA sequence: TGTGCCAGCAGTACCATGACTAGCGGGGGCGTAGATACGCAGTATTTT. This codes for CASSTMTSGGVDTQYF.

The chain is built from TRBV6-5 and TRBJ2-3; 8 nucleotides match TRBD2. The V segment lost 6 bases and the J segment 2 bases; nucleotides outside the gene matches: 7. This CDR3 region has 15 residues. Per the germline V gene, CDR1 is MNHEY and CDR2 is SVGAGI. The CDR3 protein is CASRVAGRFTDTQYF. Here the CDR3 DNA reads TGTGCCAGCAGAGTAGCGGGGAGATTCACAGATACGCAGTATTTT.

The J gene is TRBJ1-4, the V gene TRBV4-1; 10 positions agree with TRBD1. Germline CDR1 and CDR2: MGHRA and YSYEKL. J gave up 8 bases and V 4 bases, and 7 bases lay outside the gene matches. The CDR3 spans 15 residues. DNA for the CDR3: TGCGCCAGCAGCCTTATGGACAGGGGGGACGAAAAACTGTTTTTT. Translating gives CASSLMDRGDEKLFF.

In its sample, this clonotype was seen a few times. V is TRBV5-1 and J is TRBJ2-3; D unresolved. The CDR3 sequence is 14 residues long. V shed 4 bases and J shed 4 bases, with 13 bases lying between them. Germline lookup yields CDR1 SGHRS and CDR2 YFSETQ. In DNA form, the CDR3 reads TGCGCCAGCAGCCCCGGCCGTCGGGCAGATACGCAGTATTTT. As protein: CASSPGRRADTQYF.

The table lists this clonotype with many counts. CDR3 coding DNA: TGCGCCAGCAGCTTGGAAGCGAGCGGGGTAACCGAGCAGTACTTC. Amino acid sequence: CASSLEASGVTEQYF. This chain joins TRBV5-1 and TRBJ2-7, with TRBD2 identical over 7 bases. This CDR3 is built from 15 residues. The junction had 9 bases not matched to a gene; V was cut back by 0 bases and J by 6 bases. Germline CDR1 reads SGHRS; CDR2 reads YFSETQ.

Only a few counts were recorded for this clonotype. This sequence joins TRBV7-6 and TRBJ2-1; D gene unclear. Germline CDR1 is SGHVS and CDR2 is FNYEAQ. The CDR3 extends over 15 amino acids. The ends were cut back, 6 bases at V and 2 bases at J, with 14 bases in the middle. CDR3 residues: CASSLTLSPYNEQFF. The DNA of the CDR3 is TGTGCCAGCAGTTTAACCCTCTCACCCTACAATGAGCAGTTCTTC.

The chain combines TRBV4-3 with TRBJ2-7; the D gene is possibly TRBD2 (6 bases). Trimming cost V 4 bases and J 3 bases, with 25 bases left between them. Germline-derived CDR1 and CDR2 are LGHNA and YSLEER. CDR3 size: 18 residues. In nucleotides, the CDR3 is TGCGCCAGCAGCCCCAAATTCAGCGGGTCCCCGCTAGTCTACGAGCAGTACTTC. This encodes CASSPKFSGSPLVYEQYF.

The chain recombines TRBV6-6 with TRBJ1-1, with 7 bases matching TRBD1. The CDR3 sequence is 12 residues long. Germline V gene lookup returns CDR1 MNHNY and CDR2 SVGAGI (reference sequence). The junction had 7 bases not matched to a gene; V was cut back by 7 bases and J by 8 bases. CDR3 in amino acids: CASTKGTEEAFF. The CDR3 coding sequence is TGTGCCAGCACCAAGGGGACAGAGGAAGCTTTCTTT.

The chain has TRBV2 and TRBJ2-5; D is uncertain. Trimming cost V 2 bases and J 1 base, with 8 bases left between them. Germline lookup yields CDR1 SNHLY and CDR2 FYNNEI. This CDR3 has 14 residues. CDR3 sequence (DNA): TGTGCCAGCAGTGAAAGTCCCAGCCAAGAGACCCAGTACTTC. Protein: CASSESPSQETQYF. Full variable domain (outside the CDR3, taken from reference TRBV2 and TRBJ2-5): EPEVTQTPSHQVTQMGQEVILRCVPISNHLYFYWYRQILGQKVEFLVSFYNNEISEKSEIFDDQFSVERPDGSNFTLKIRSTKLEDSAMYFCASSESPSQETQYFGPGTRLLVL.

The chain has TRBV4-3 and TRBJ2-1, with 15 bases matching TRBD2. V shed 4 bases, J shed 7 bases, and the junction held 5 bases outside the gene matches. The CDR3 contains 16 residues. CDR1 and CDR2 (germline): LGHNA, YSLEER. The CDR3 reads CASSLRTSGGANEQFF. For the CDR3, the DNA is TGCGCCAGCAGCCTTCGGACTAGCGGGGGGGCAAATGAGCAGTTCTTC.

This clonotype was picked up a small number of times. The rearrangement uses TRBV2 and TRBJ1-6; D call uncertain. The CDR3 sequence is 13 residues long. Germline lookup yields CDR1 SNHLY and CDR2 FYNNEI. Deletions cut 10 bases from V and 6 bases from J, with 13 bases between. The CDR3: CATMGFSNSPLHF. In nucleotides, the CDR3 is TGTGCCACCATGGGGTTCAGTAATTCACCCCTCCACTTT.

The gene calls are TRBV20-1 and TRBJ2-5, with D tentatively TRBD1 (7 bases). The end of the DNA fits TRBJ2-7 better, so the J call may be wrong. The germline V gene has CDR1 DFQATT and CDR2 SNEGSKA (reference sequence). CDR3 length: 12 residues. The CDR3 DNA sequence: TGCAGTGCTCCCGGAGGGGGCTCCGAGCAGTACTTC. Translation: CSAPGGGSEQYF.

The rearrangement joins TRBV9 to TRBJ1-1, with 8 bases matching TRBD1. The length of the CDR3 is 15 residues. V was clipped by 4 bases and J by 4 bases; unmatched bases: 9. The germline CDR1 and CDR2 sequences are SGDLS and YYNGEE. Here the CDR3 DNA reads TGTGCCAGCAGCCCTCGGACAGGGAGTCGCACTGAAGCTTTCTTT. Translated, it gives CASSPRTGSRTEAFF.

This chain links TRBV7-8 with TRBJ2-5; tentative D call: TRBD2 (5 bases). The V gene's germline CDR1 is SGHVS and CDR2 FQNEAQ. V was clipped by 1 base and J by 5 bases, with 14 bases between them. The CDR3 length is 15 residues. The CDR3 loop is CASSLGPGSGETQYF. CDR3 DNA sequence: TGTGCCAGCAGCTTAGGTCCAGGTTCGGGGGAGACCCAGTACTTC.

This clonotype was observed a few times. The J gene is TRBJ1-5, the V gene TRBV15; 7 bases fit TRBD1. CDR1 is LNHNV and CDR2 is YYDKDF in the germline V gene (reference sequence). The J segment lost 2 bases and the V segment lost 1 base, leaving 11 bases of the junction unmatched. The CDR3 contains 18 residues. The CDR3 region has the DNA TGTGCCACCAGCAGAGCCTCTAACACAGGGGTGGGCAATCAGCCCCAGCATTTT. Its translation is CATSRASNTGVGNQPQHF.

There are a few counts of this clonotype. The rearrangement uses TRBV6-2 or TRBV6-3 and TRBJ2-5; 13 nucleotides align to TRBD2. CDR3 length: 17 residues. Germline lookup yields CDR1 MNHEY and CDR2 SVGEGT. After removal of 4 bases from V and 2 bases from J, the junction contained 7 bases not matched to a gene. The CDR3 loop reads CASSSGLAGAPQETQYF. For the CDR3, the DNA is TGTGCCAGCAGTTCAGGACTAGCGGGGGCCCCTCAAGAGACCCAGTACTTC.

The chain combines TRBV20-1 with TRBJ2-7, with 7 bases identical to TRBD2. Germline lookup yields CDR1 DFQATT and CDR2 SNEGSKA (reference sequence). This CDR3 spans 11 amino acids. Unmatched junction bases numbered 2, after V lost 5 bases and J lost 4 bases. The CDR3 loop is CSARLAYEQYF. DNA of the CDR3: TGCAGTGCTCGACTAGCTTACGAGCAGTACTTC.

This chain links TRBV4-3 with TRBJ2-1, with D unclear. CDR3 length: 16 amino acids. Germline CDR1 reads LGHNA; CDR2 reads YSLEER. With 0 bases removed from V and 9 bases from J, the gap between germline ends came to 18 bases. CDR3 protein: CASSQDSAYPVGEQFF. The CDR3 DNA reads TGCGCCAGCAGCCAAGATTCAGCTTACCCAGTCGGTGAGCAGTTCTTC.

The rearrangement links TRBV2 to TRBJ1-5; 8 bases fit TRBD1. Trimming at V came to 6 bases and at J to 3 bases, leaving 10 bases not matched to a gene. The V gene's germline CDR1 is SNHLY and CDR2 FYNNEI. This CDR3 is 16 amino acids long. The CDR3 loop reads CASRLRRGQDNQPQHF. CDR3 sequence (DNA): TGTGCCAGCAGATTGAGACGGGGACAGGACAATCAGCCCCAGCATTTT.